The 27 T cell receptor beta chains reported below all come from one sample, sequenced in a study of T cell responses to AZD1222 COVID-19 vaccine. Only in-frame clones appear in the TCRdb table, and some are missing; sequencing was by immunoSEQ multiplex PCR. The sample shows more than 110,000 clones, roughly 88% of them seen only once. Source: peripheral blood, taken on day 0 of AZD1222 vaccination. These receptor sequences come from an adult in good health.

This clone was seen once. The gene calls are TRBV18 and TRBJ2-6; TRBD1 matches 8 bases. The germline V gene encodes CDR1 KGHSH and CDR2 LQKENI. Trimming at V came to 2 bases and at J to 10 bases, leaving 7 bases not matched to a gene. CDR3 length equals 15 residues. The CDR3 reads CASSPRAGGYNVLTF. For the CDR3, the DNA is TGTGCCAGCTCACCAAGGGCAGGGGGCTATAACGTCCTGACTTTC.

The rearrangement links TRBV2 to TRBJ1-5, with unresolved D. The CDR3 has 14 residues. The V end lost 0 bases, the J end lost 4 bases, and 7 bases lay between the germline ends. The V gene's germline CDR1 is SNHLY and CDR2 FYNNEI. CDR3 loop: CASSEARLNQPQHF. The CDR3 DNA reads TGTGCCAGCAGTGAAGCGCGGCTAAATCAGCCCCAGCATTTT.

V usage is TRBV5-1 and J usage is TRBJ2-7; D might be TRBD2 (6 bases). Germline CDR1 SGHRS, CDR2 YFSETQ. CDR3 length equals 15 residues. V gave up 0 bases and J gave up 1 base, with 11 bases separating them. Here the CDR3 DNA reads TGCGCCAGCAGCTTGGCCAGGGAGGCTTCCTACGAGCAGTACTTC. Its protein product is CASSLAREASYEQYF.

The V gene is TRBV10-3, the J gene TRBJ2-1; D tentatively fits TRBD1 or TRBD2 (6 bases each). Trimming pared 0 bases from V and 5 bases from J, leaving 14 bases between. The CDR3 covers 16 residues. The V gene's germline CDR1 is ENHRY and CDR2 SYGVKD. The CDR3 DNA is TGTGCCATCAGTGAGTCGGGGGCGGAGGGGCACAATGAGCAGTTCTTC. It yields the protein CAISESGAEGHNEQFF.

This clone showed up just a few times. The chain uses TRBV14 and TRBJ2-5; TRBD1 matches 7 bases. The ends lost 4 bases at V and 3 bases at J; junction bases unmatched: 5. There are 14 residues in the CDR3. CDR1 and CDR2 (germline): SGHDN, FVKESK. CDR3 DNA sequence: TGTGCCAGCAGCCCCGACAGGGCGGAAGAGACCCAGTACTTC. The encoded protein is CASSPDRAEETQYF.

The CDR3 bases are TGTGCCAGCAGCTCCGTGGGGCCTGTAGGCTACACCTTC. Its translation: CASSSVGPVGYTF. The rearrangement joins TRBV7-9 to TRBJ1-2, with TRBD1 as a possible D gene (5 bases). V was pared by 4 bases and J by 8 bases, with 14 bases between. CDR3 length equals 13 residues. The V gene's germline CDR1 is SEHNR and CDR2 FQNEAQ (reference sequence).

This chain connects TRBV4-1 to TRBJ2-7; D is undetermined. This CDR3 contains 14 residues. The germline CDR1 and CDR2 sequences are MGHRA and YSYEKL. The V end was cut by 3 bases, the J end by 5 bases, with 14 bases between. The CDR3 is CASSHNPSTHEQYF. The CDR3 nucleotides read TGCGCCAGCAGCCACAACCCCAGCACCCACGAGCAGTACTTC.

The CDR3 reads CASSLRLQQETQYF. The CDR3 coding sequence is TGTGCCAGCAGCTTAAGGTTACAGCAAGAGACCCAGTACTTC. This chain joins TRBV7-2 and TRBJ2-5; D unclear. CDR3 length equals 14 residues. Trimming cost V 2 bases and J 2 bases, with 9 bases left between them. Germline values: CDR1 SGHTA, CDR2 FQGNSA.

For the CDR3, the DNA is TGCGCCAGCAGTGGGGGTCCGAACACTGAAGCTTTCTTT. It yields the protein CASSGGPNTEAFF. The V gene is TRBV10-2, the J gene TRBJ1-1; D remains unclear. Trimming shortened V by 4 bases and J by 1 base, and 7 bases separated the two germline ends. The germline CDR1 and CDR2 sequences are WSHSY and SAAADI. The CDR3 totals 13 residues.

V usage is TRBV5-6 and J usage is TRBJ1-5; TRBD1 is a possible D gene (5 bases). Germline V gene data show CDR1 as SGHDT and CDR2 as YYEEEE. V was clipped by 4 bases and J by 3 bases, with 17 bases between them. This CDR3 has 16 amino acids. The CDR3 region is CASSLGSKGLNQPQHF. CDR3 sequence (DNA): TGTGCCAGCAGCCTTGGGTCAAAGGGACTCAATCAGCCCCAGCATTTT.

The gene calls are TRBV6-5 and TRBJ1-1; 8 bases map to TRBD1. CDR3 length: 14 residues. The junction had 8 bases not matched to a gene; V was cut back by 5 bases and J by 6 bases. Germline V gives CDR1 MNHEY, CDR2 SVGAGI. CDR3 nucleotides: TGTGCCAGCAGTCACCTGCAGGGGGCGGCTGAAGCTTTCTTT. Residues: CASSHLQGAAEAFF.

The V call is TRBV30, the J call TRBJ2-2; unclear D gene. CDR3 length: 13 residues. Between the trimmed V and J ends, which lost 1 base and 4 bases, there was a span of 7 bases. The germline CDR1 and CDR2 sequences are GTSNPN and SVGIG (reference sequence). The CDR3 DNA sequence: TGTGCCTGGAGTGGTCTACCCACCGGGGAGCTGTTTTTT. The encoded protein is CAWSGLPTGELFF.

This chain connects TRBV19 to TRBJ1-1; TRBD1 matches at 7 bases. V gave up 7 bases and J gave up 6 bases; unmatched junction bases: 14. Germline V gene data show CDR1 as LNHDA and CDR2 as SQIVND (reference sequence). This CDR3 is 15 amino acids long. The CDR3 nucleotides read TGTGCCAGTATGGGGACGCGTGACAGGGAACCTGAAGCTTTCTTT. It yields the protein CASMGTRDREPEAFF.

The rearrangement joins TRBV7-8 to TRBJ1-2; tentative D call: TRBD1 (5 bases). The CDR3 is 14 residues long. V dropped 7 bases and J dropped 5 bases, with 17 bases sitting between them. CDR1 and CDR2 (germline): SGHVS, FQNEAQ. CDR3 sequence: CASTNPGGIYGYTF. The CDR3 nucleotides are TGTGCCAGCACCAACCCGGGGGGGATTTATGGCTACACCTTC.

The gene calls are TRBV2 and TRBJ2-5; 12 bases are a match to TRBD2. Germline values: CDR1 SNHLY, CDR2 FYNNEI. There are 15 residues in the CDR3. After removal of 4 bases from V and 4 bases from J, the junction contained 4 bases not matched to a gene. The CDR3 is CASSGTSGARETQYF. The DNA of the CDR3 is TGTGCCAGCAGTGGGACTAGCGGGGCGCGAGAGACCCAGTACTTC.

This chain joins TRBV7-8 and TRBJ2-2, with TRBD2 identical over 14 bases. Germline V gene lookup returns CDR1 SGHVS and CDR2 FQNEAQ. Trimming cost V 0 bases and J 1 base; bases outside gene matches: 4. The CDR3 is 19 amino acids. The CDR3 coding sequence is TGTGCCAGCAGCTTAGCTGGGACTAGCGGGAGCCTGAACACCGGGGAGCTGTTTTTT. Protein product: CASSLAGTSGSLNTGELFF. The full variable domain, in which reference TRBV7-8 and TRBJ2-2 provide the parts outside the CDR3, is GAGVSQSPRYKVAKRGQDVALRCDPISGHVSLFWYQQALGQGPEFLTYFQNEAQLDKSGLPSDRFFAERPEGSVSTLKIQRTQQEDSAVYLCASSLAGTSGSLNTGELFFGEGSRLTVL.

The chain joins TRBV5-6 to TRBJ2-1; tentative D call: TRBD2 (6 bases). V was cut by 4 bases and J by 10 bases, with 21 bases left in between. The CDR3 has 15 amino acids. Germline lookup yields CDR1 SGHDT and CDR2 YYEEEE. The CDR3: CASSLPIAGIEEQFF. CDR3 DNA: TGTGCCAGCAGCCTCCCCATTGCGGGGATAGAGGAGCAGTTCTTC.

Only one count was recorded for this clone. V is TRBV7-7 and J is TRBJ1-2; possible D gene TRBD1, 6 bases. The CDR3 contains 15 residues. Trimming shortened V by 4 bases and J by 2 bases, and 14 bases separated the two germline ends. The V gene's germline CDR1 is SSHAT and CDR2 FNYEAQ (reference sequence). The CDR3 coding sequence is TGTGCCAGCAGCTCCCCCGGGACAAAGAACTATGGCTACACCTTC. It specifies CASSSPGTKNYGYTF.

This rearrangement joins TRBV27 to TRBJ1-1; 8 nucleotides agree with TRBD1. The trim removed 3 bases at V and 4 bases at J, leaving 13 bases unmatched. Germline values: CDR1 MNHEY, CDR2 SMNVEV (reference sequence). CDR3 length: 17 residues. CDR3 amino acids: CASSFLPIYDRGTEAFF. CDR3 coding DNA: TGTGCCAGCAGTTTCTTACCCATATACGACAGGGGCACTGAAGCTTTCTTT.

On this clone itself: The junction shows a germline mismatch at one end, possibly a read error. The chain carries TRBV24-1 and TRBJ2-1, with 14 bases matching TRBD2. Germline loops: CDR1 KGHDR, CDR2 SFDVKD. This CDR3 spans 16 amino acids. This CDR3 is CATSDPGLAGGNKQFF. The DNA for the CDR3 is TGTGCCACCAGTGACCCTGGACTAGCGGGAGGCAATAAGCAGTTCTTC.

This rearrangement joins TRBV3-1 (or the pseudogene TRBV3-2) to TRBJ1-6, with TRBD1 as a possible D gene (6 bases). The CDR3 consists of 15 residues. CDR1 is LGHDT and CDR2 is YNNKEL in the germline V gene (reference sequence). The V end was cut by 4 bases, the J end by 6 bases, with 13 bases between. The CDR3 region has the DNA TGTGCCAGCAGCCCAATACAGGGAGGTAATTCACCCCTCCACTTT. Translation gives CASSPIQGGNSPLHF.

This clone has just one count. V and J are TRBV27 and TRBJ1-5; D is uncertain. CDR3 length: 13 amino acids. From germline, CDR1 is MNHEY and CDR2 SMNVEV (reference sequence). V was pared by 5 bases and J by 9 bases, with 14 bases between. For the CDR3, the DNA is TGTGCCAGCAGTCCCACCGGCGGCGGGCCCCAGCATTTT. Encoded protein: CASSPTGGGPQHF.

The chain has TRBV5-8 and TRBJ1-5; 7 bases agree with TRBD1. From germline, CDR1 is SGHTS and CDR2 YDEGEE. The CDR3 runs to 17 residues. Trimming cost V 0 bases and J 0 bases; bases outside gene matches: 6. This CDR3 reads CASSLGAGGFSNQPQHF. CDR3 coding DNA: TGTGCCAGCAGCTTGGGGGCAGGGGGTTTTAGCAATCAGCCCCAGCATTTT.

This chain uses TRBV6-5 with TRBJ1-1; 11 bases agree with TRBD1. The V segment lost 5 bases and the J segment 5 bases; nucleotides outside the gene matches: 7. The CDR3 extends over 15 amino acids. Germline V gene lookup returns CDR1 MNHEY and CDR2 SVGAGI. The CDR3 spells CASSLGQGAATEAFF. The CDR3 bases are TGTGCCAGCAGTCTTGGACAGGGGGCCGCGACTGAAGCTTTCTTT.

The V gene is TRBV6-2 or TRBV6-3, the J gene TRBJ2-1; 11 bases align to TRBD1. Germline V gives CDR1 MNHEY, CDR2 SVGEGT. This CDR3 is 14 amino acids long. J was trimmed by 9 bases and V by 5 bases; bases with no gene match: 6. CDR3 amino acids: CASSTGTGGGEQFF. The CDR3 nucleotides read TGTGCCAGCAGTACCGGGACAGGGGGTGGTGAGCAGTTCTTC.

This clone was seen a single time. V usage is TRBV3-1 (or the pseudogene TRBV3-2) and J usage is TRBJ1-4; D not resolved. Trimming shortened V by 4 bases and J by 3 bases, and 12 bases separated the two germline ends. This CDR3 has 15 amino acids. The germline V gene encodes CDR1 LGHDT and CDR2 YNNKEL (reference sequence). The CDR3 region has the DNA TGTGCCAGCAGCCTTTTGATCTTCCCTAATGAAAAACTGTTTTTT. Protein sequence: CASSLLIFPNEKLFF.

This rearrangement joins TRBV6-6 to TRBJ1-1; D gene unclear. Between the trimmed V and J ends, which lost 2 bases and 4 bases, there was a span of 14 bases. The CDR3 extends over 15 amino acids. Germline V gene lookup returns CDR1 MNHNY and CDR2 SVGAGI (reference sequence). The CDR3 DNA follows: TGTGCCAGCAGTTACGACGGACCGGGAGGCACTGAAGCTTTCTTT. Protein product: CASSYDGPGGTEAFF.